This T cell receptor (beta chain) was sequenced during a study of shared clonotypes between healthy human individuals (TCRdb year 2020). For the study in its entirety: Two women and a few men aged 18 to 49 years were included in the cohort. Blood TCR repertoires of five healthy adults were deeply sequenced to estimate repertoire size and the extent of clonotype sharing between individuals. Different laboratories and diverse techniques were used to prepare libraries and sequence TCR repertoires, to increase sequencing depth and limit assay-specific biases. Per donor, leukapheresis produced somewhere between about 0.85 and 10 billion PBMCs.

The CDR3 measures 13 amino acids from cysteine to phenylalanine. Just the 39-base CDR3 DNA is kept, in frame starting at base 1. Trimmed from V: 4 bases; trimmed from J: 5 bases; junction bases lacking a gene match: 3. According to the germline V gene, CDR1 reads MDHEN and CDR2 reads SYDVKM. Results the study describes overall, beyond this receptor: Pairwise subsampling led to the expectation that sequencing depth would affect the degree of clonotype sharing among donors. Because the study included a small number of donors, the genetic and exposure-history diversity represented was limited. Sampling was restricted to blood, and TCR repertoires in tissues likely differ from the TCR repertoires found in blood.

This clone was seen just once. There is no known antigen for this receptor. Per-nucleotide qualities are absent, and no much larger clonotype sits a single base away. Using the deep immunoSEQ assay, TCR CDR3 regions were amplified from genomic DNA by multiplex PCR. Extracted genomic DNA from each cell subset was distributed evenly across all wells of several immunoSEQ 96-well plates, and each plate was treated as a replicate. For unsorted PBMC, each replicate PCR was loaded with about 300 ng genomic DNA, equivalent to some 27,000 T cell genomes. Ten immunoSEQ deep assay plates were used to sequence unsorted PBMC genomic DNA. The purified libraries were quantified using a Qubit 3.0 fluorometer, sized with a Bioanalyzer 2100, and then quantified again using the KAPA Library Quantification kit. Every immunoSEQ 96-well plate was sequenced on a separate single-read 150-cycle Illumina NextSeq 550 flow cell. Under the source paper's analysis protocol: Because the immunoSEQ output held only junctional sequences and lacked quality scores, the filtering could not match the filtering applied to full-length reads. Sequences were annotated with PyIR, a Python wrapper for IgBLAST v1.9, using IMGT germline references to assign V/J genes and CDR3. Any read was removed if the V/J assignment was weak (E-value above 1e-6), the CDR3 was missing, or the read contained stop codons, out-of-frame junctions, or ambiguous translated residues. V3J clonotypes were defined as sequences sharing an identical inferred V gene, J gene, and CDR3 amino acid sequence. Percentage overlap between repertoires was calculated by dividing the number of shared unique clonotypes by the size of the smaller repertoire. Richness of each repertoire was evaluated using RTK rarefaction, the Chao1 estimator, and Recon v2.1 estimates of unobserved clonotypes. Entries here come from immuneACCESS through TCRdb and include only in-frame sequences with V and J called. Some clones fail to appear in such tables; in the studies checked, an unresolved V gene covers under half of the shortfall, and the cause of the remainder is unknown. V and J calls and clone size come straight from that table; D and trimming were deduced from the DNA. This sample lists around 500,000 clones; approximately 82% were detected once. Of the sample, around 13% is held by the ten largest clones.

Donors were healthy HIV-negative adults with no recently reported acute infections or vaccinations. Every donor was a Caucasian adult residing in Nashville, Tennessee, USA. For unsorted samples, about 90 million PBMCs were counted and genomic DNA was extracted with the QIAamp DNA Blood Mini kit. After blood collection by leukapheresis, PBMCs were isolated using Ficoll-Histopaque density gradient centrifugation and then cryopreserved in the vapor phase of liquid nitrogen. The chain is made from TRBV28 and TRBJ1-2, with TRBD1 matching 8 junction bases. The source is a woman aged 40 to 50 in good health. Some clones in this sample may be carry-over from other donors' samples. The sequenced material came from PBMCs. The nucleotide sequence is given as TGTGCCAGCAGTTGGACAGGGCGGTATGGCTACACCTTC. It specifies CASSWTGRYGYTF.